Shown below are 32 T cell receptor beta chains from a single sample sequenced in a study of CD8 T cells in Susac syndrome. Random hexamers were used to reverse transcribe roughly 0.45 to 1 ug of RNA. MiXCR was run by TCRdb on the immunoSEQ multiplex PCR reads, yielding one entry per CDR3 protein. The top ten hold approximately 0.12% of the sample, which has 400,000 or so distinct CDR3 sequences, 85% to 90% seen once. Sequencing used CD8+ T cells from PBMCs. The receptors originated from a human donor with multiple sclerosis.

This rearrangement joins TRBV10-3 to TRBJ2-3; 9 nucleotides match TRBD1. V was clipped by 3 bases and J by 4 bases; unmatched bases: 8. This CDR3 has 16 residues. CDR1 is ENHRY and CDR2 is SYGVKD in the germline V gene. DNA of the CDR3: TGTGCCATCAGTGACTCCCGGACAGGGGAATCAGATACGCAGTATTTT. Translated: CAISDSRTGESDTQYF.

This chain connects TRBV5-1 to TRBJ2-7; D gene uncertain. Trimming left V 2 bases short and J 0 bases short, with 12 bases between. The CDR3 runs 15 residues. Germline V gene lookup returns CDR1 SGHRS and CDR2 YFSETQ. The CDR3 reads CASSLLWTASYEQYF. The DNA for the CDR3 is TGCGCCAGCAGCTTACTCTGGACGGCCTCCTACGAGCAGTACTTC.

The chain is built from TRBV6-1 and TRBJ2-1, with 8 bases that match TRBD1. The CDR3 sequence is 15 residues long. Trimming at V came to 6 bases and at J to 2 bases, leaving 6 bases not matched to a gene. Germline-derived CDR1 and CDR2 are MNHNS and SASEGT. DNA of the CDR3: TGTGCCAGCAGCCCGACAGGGGAGGCCTACAATGAGCAGTTCTTC. This gives the protein CASSPTGEAYNEQFF.

The chain combines TRBV10-1 with TRBJ2-3, with D perhaps TRBD1 (6 bases). Germline CDR1 is WNHNN and CDR2 is SYGVQD (reference sequence). Trimming took 10 bases from V and 0 from J, leaving 8 bases between them. This CDR3 is built from 12 residues. CDR3 sequence (DNA): TGCGCCACCGGACAGAGCACAGATACGCAGTATTTT. This encodes CATGQSTDTQYF.

CDR3 in amino acids: CASSCETGGVPSSYEQYF. Here the CDR3 DNA reads TGTGCCAGCAGTTGTGAGACAGGGGGAGTCCCGAGCTCCTACGAGCAGTACTTC. The chain has TRBV12-3 or TRBV12-4 and TRBJ2-7; 9 bases align to TRBD1. The CDR3 extends over 18 amino acids. The V and J ends lost 4 bases and 0 bases, in that order; junction bases with no gene match: 13.

The rearrangement links TRBV6-1 to TRBJ2-7; 7 bases align to TRBD1. With V trimmed by 0 bases and J by 3 bases, 2 bases remained unmatched. The CDR3 has 14 amino acids. The germline CDR1 and CDR2 sequences are MNHNS and SASEGT. In DNA, the CDR3 is TGTGCCAGCAGTGAAGCTAGACAGGGCTACGAGCAGTACTTC. The encoded protein is CASSEARQGYEQYF.

This clonotype was observed a few times. The CDR3 DNA reads TGTGCCAGCAGTGACAACTACGAGCAGTACTTC. Amino acids: CASSDNYEQYF. This chain joins TRBV7-2 and TRBJ2-7; D uncertain. This CDR3 spans 11 amino acids. V gave up 6 bases and J gave up 3 bases, with 6 bases separating them. From germline, CDR1 is SGHTA and CDR2 FQGNSA.

The V and J genes are TRBV25-1 and TRBJ2-1; D not resolved. The CDR3 contains 16 residues. Germline V gene lookup returns CDR1 MGHDK and CDR2 SYGVNS. Trimming took 3 bases from V and 4 from J, leaving 16 bases between them. Here the CDR3 DNA reads TGTGCCAGCAGTGACTTGAGAGCGAATCCTTACAATGAGCAGTTCTTC. It codes for CASSDLRANPYNEQFF.

The chain joins TRBV4-1 to TRBJ2-5, with a weak D call TRBD2 (5 bases). Looked up from germline, CDR1 is MGHRA and CDR2 is YSYEKL. Trimming took off 1 base at V and 2 bases at J, with 14 bases between the two ends. CDR3 length equals 16 residues. CDR3 bases: TGCGCCAGCAGCCAAGGCCCGGGGTTAAGTCAAGAGACCCAGTACTTC. Protein sequence: CASSQGPGLSQETQYF.

CDR3 sequence: CSARVFPGVSNEQYF. CDR3 nucleotides: TGCAGTGCTAGAGTTTTTCCGGGGGTGTCCAACGAGCAGTACTTC. The V gene is TRBV20-1, the J gene TRBJ2-7; maybe TRBD2 (6 bases). Trimming stripped 1 base from V and 5 bases from J, with 18 bases between. Germline V gene sequence: CDR1 DFQATT, CDR2 SNEGSKA (reference sequence). The CDR3 is made up of 15 amino acids.

The genes are TRBV29-1 and TRBJ1-2, with a tentative D call TRBD1 (5 bases). Trimming shortened V by 4 bases and J by 8 bases, and 11 bases separated the two germline ends. The V gene's germline CDR1 is SQVTM and CDR2 ANQGSEA. The CDR3 covers 11 residues. For the CDR3, the DNA is TGCAGCGTTGCGGAAGACAGCGGCTACACCTTC. Translated, it gives CSVAEDSGYTF.

The V and J genes are TRBV4-1 and TRBJ1-2, with D possibly matching TRBD1 (6 bases). The germline V and J ends were trimmed by 1 base and 6 bases, with 15 bases remaining between them. Germline V gene data show CDR1 as MGHRA and CDR2 as YSYEKL. The CDR3 is made up of 15 amino acids. Here the CDR3 reads CASSQVQQGSDGYTF. CDR3 sequence (DNA): TGCGCCAGCAGCCAAGTACAACAGGGTAGTGATGGCTACACCTTC.

The rearrangement joins TRBV18 to TRBJ2-7; no clear D. Trimming removed 2 bases at V and 1 base at J, with 6 bases between. CDR3 length equals 13 residues. Germline V gene data show CDR1 as KGHSH and CDR2 as LQKENI. The CDR3 loop is CASSPDISYEQYF. The CDR3 nucleotides are TGTGCCAGCTCACCAGACATTTCCTACGAGCAGTACTTC.

The chain uses TRBV27 and TRBJ2-1; weak D call: TRBD2 (5 bases). This CDR3 has 12 residues. V lost 4 bases to trimming and J lost 7 bases, with 8 bases between them. CDR1 MNHEY and CDR2 SMNVEV come from the germline V gene (reference sequence). The CDR3 spells CASSYGLNEQFF. The DNA of the CDR3 is TGTGCCAGCAGTTACGGACTTAATGAGCAGTTCTTC.

The V call is TRBV12-3 or TRBV12-4, the J call TRBJ1-3; D uncertain. The V end was cut by 5 bases, the J end by 2 bases, with 13 bases between. CDR3 length: 15 residues. CDR3 protein: CASSQPTRAGNTIYF. In DNA, the CDR3 is TGTGCCAGCAGTCAACCGACAAGGGCTGGAAACACCATATATTTT.

This sequence joins TRBV20-1 and TRBJ2-7; tentatively, D is TRBD1 (6 bases). In germline, CDR1 is DFQATT, CDR2 SNEGSKA (reference sequence). The CDR3 is made up of 14 amino acids. V was pared by 5 bases and J by 1 base, with 15 bases between. This chain's CDR3 is CSALPDSRSYEQYF. The CDR3 DNA reads TGCAGTGCTCTCCCGGACAGTAGGTCCTACGAGCAGTACTTC.

This rearrangement joins TRBV18 to TRBJ1-1, with D possibly being TRBD1 (6 bases). Germline V gene sequence: CDR1 KGHSH, CDR2 LQKENI. The germline V and J ends were trimmed by 1 base and 1 base, with 7 bases remaining between them. This CDR3 has 14 amino acids. CDR3 DNA: TGTGCCAGCTCACCACAGGACAGGAACACTGAAGCTTTCTTT. Translated: CASSPQDRNTEAFF.

V is TRBV3-1 and J is TRBJ2-2, with a possible D match to TRBD2 (5 bases). The V and J ends lost 0 bases and 4 bases respectively, with 15 bases between them. CDR3 length: 17 amino acids. CDR1 and CDR2 (germline): LGHDT, YNNKEL (reference sequence). The CDR3 reads CASSQDISGPSTGELFF. The CDR3 coding sequence is TGTGCCAGCAGCCAAGATATAAGCGGTCCGAGCACCGGGGAGCTGTTTTTT.

This chain connects TRBV5-1 to TRBJ2-7; perhaps D is TRBD1 or TRBD2 (7 bases each). The germline V gene encodes CDR1 SGHRS and CDR2 YFSETQ. Trimming took off 4 bases at V and 3 bases at J, with 17 bases between the two ends. The CDR3 runs to 15 residues. The DNA for the CDR3 is TGCGCCAGCAGCCTTTCAGACAGGGAGGGCTACGAGCAGTACTTC. It yields the protein CASSLSDREGYEQYF.

The V and J genes are TRBV5-5 and TRBJ2-2; TRBD2 agrees at 9 bases. Germline CDR1 SGHKS, CDR2 YYEKEE (reference sequence). This CDR3 region has 19 residues. With V trimmed by 1 base and J by 1 base, 11 bases remained unmatched. DNA for the CDR3: TGTGCCAGCAGCTTGACCTGGAGACTTAGCGGGGGGAACACCGGGGAGCTGTTTTTT. Amino acids: CASSLTWRLSGGNTGELFF.

This chain uses TRBV11-2 with TRBJ2-5; D may be TRBD1 (6 bases). The CDR3 runs to 14 residues. Germline V gene data show CDR1 as SGHAT and CDR2 as FQNNGV. Trimming left V 4 bases short and J 2 bases short, with 11 bases between. CDR3: CASSSLDRQETQYF. The CDR3 nucleotides read TGTGCCAGCAGCTCCCTCGACAGGCAAGAGACCCAGTACTTC.

V usage is TRBV15 and J usage is TRBJ2-2; D possibly matches TRBD1 or TRBD2 (6 bases each). Looked up from germline, CDR1 is LNHNV and CDR2 is YYDKDF (reference sequence). Trimming took 4 bases from V and 6 from J, leaving 12 bases between them. This CDR3 comprises 14 residues. CDR3 nucleotides: TGTGCCACCAGCAATACTGGGGGGCCCGGGGAGCTGTTTTTT. Its translation: CATSNTGGPGELFF.

This chain uses TRBV20-1 with TRBJ2-1; no clear D gene. Germline V gene lookup returns CDR1 DFQATT and CDR2 SNEGSKA (reference sequence). V was shortened by 1 base and J by 0 bases, with 10 bases between the two germline ends. This CDR3 spans 15 amino acids. The CDR3 DNA is TGCAGTGCTAGAGCCGCCACAAGCTCCTACAATGAGCAGTTCTTC. Translated, it gives CSARAATSSYNEQFF.

V usage is TRBV30 and J usage is TRBJ2-7, with D unresolved. There are 11 residues in the CDR3. Germline values: CDR1 GTSNPN, CDR2 SVGIG (reference sequence). The ends were cut back, 5 bases at V and 3 bases at J, with 8 bases in the middle. CDR3 protein: CAWGEYYEQYF. CDR3 DNA: TGTGCCTGGGGAGAATACTACGAGCAGTACTTC.

The chain has TRBV29-1 and TRBJ1-1; D is unresolved. The CDR3 loop spans 12 amino acids. Germline CDR1 and CDR2: SQVTM and ANQGSEA. The ends were cut back, 7 bases at V and 1 base at J, with 10 bases in the middle. Here the CDR3 reads CSALLGNTEAFF. CDR3 sequence (DNA): TGCAGCGCCCTACTAGGGAACACTGAAGCTTTCTTT.

This chain connects TRBV6-5 to TRBJ1-1; 9 positions agree with TRBD1. With 5 bases clipped from V and 1 base from J, the junction kept 5 bases outside the gene matches. The germline CDR1 and CDR2 sequences are MNHEY and SVGAGI. The CDR3 runs 15 residues. The CDR3 nucleotides read TGTGCCAGCAGTAACCGGGACAGGGAGAACACTGAAGCTTTCTTT. Its protein is CASSNRDRENTEAFF.

The chain recombines TRBV29-1 with TRBJ2-7; 7 nucleotides match TRBD1. Germline assignment: CDR1 SQVTM and CDR2 ANQGSEA. Unmatched junction bases numbered 4, after V lost 5 bases and J lost 3 bases. This CDR3 contains 12 residues. The CDR3 loop reads CSVIDRDYEQYF. CDR3 sequence (DNA): TGCAGCGTTATCGACAGGGACTACGAGCAGTACTTC.

This chain uses TRBV5-1 with TRBJ1-6, with D hard to call. The V and J ends lost 7 bases and 7 bases respectively, with 18 bases between them. This CDR3 is 15 amino acids long. Germline values: CDR1 SGHRS, CDR2 YFSETQ. The CDR3 region is CASRLIADGNSPLHF. For the CDR3, the DNA is TGCGCCAGCCGGCTAATAGCCGACGGAAATTCACCCCTCCACTTT.

The chain uses TRBV5-5 and TRBJ2-2; D might be TRBD2 (6 bases). The V end was cut by 7 bases, the J end by 4 bases, with 11 bases between. Germline-derived CDR1 and CDR2 are SGHKS and YYEKEE (reference sequence). The CDR3 totals 13 residues. This CDR3 reads CASVGGVTGELFF. In nucleotides, the CDR3 is TGTGCCAGCGTTGGAGGGGTCACCGGGGAGCTGTTTTTT.

CDR3 in DNA: TGCAGCGTTGAAGAGGACAGGGGGCAGCCCCAGCATTTT. This translates into CSVEEDRGQPQHF. The V and J genes are TRBV29-1 and TRBJ1-5; 10 bases are shared with TRBD1. Germline trimming cut 0 bases from V and 7 bases from J; bases unmatched to any gene: 0. Germline-derived CDR1 and CDR2 are SQVTM and ANQGSEA. CDR3 length: 13 residues. The variable domain in full, with the rest retrieved from reference TRBV29-1 and TRBJ1-5, is SAVISQKPSRDICQRGTSLTIQCQVDSQVTMMFWYRQQPGQSLTLIATANQGSEATYESGFVIDKFPISRPNLTFSTLTVSNMSPEDSSIYLCSVEEDRGQPQHFGDGTRLSIL.

J is TRBJ2-7 and V is TRBV25-1; a weak D match, TRBD2 (6 bases). The V and J ends lost 8 bases and 3 bases respectively, with 14 bases between them. Per the germline V gene, CDR1 is MGHDK and CDR2 is SYGVNS. The CDR3 runs 13 residues. For the CDR3, the DNA is TGTGCCAGCCAGGATGGGGGGATCTACGAGCAGTACTTC. Encoded protein: CASQDGGIYEQYF.

The chain recombines TRBV5-1 with TRBJ2-5, with D unclear. The germline V gene encodes CDR1 SGHRS and CDR2 YFSETQ. V gave up 1 base and J gave up 3 bases, with 7 bases separating them. This CDR3 has 13 residues. The CDR3 sequence: CASSLWAEETQYF. CDR3 DNA sequence: TGCGCCAGCAGCTTGTGGGCAGAAGAGACCCAGTACTTC.